Below are 26 T cell receptor beta chains sequenced from a single sample in a study of cytomegalovirus exposure and HLA in healthy donors listed by TCRdb under 2017. Libraries were prepared through the immunoSEQ multiplex PCR assay. The multiplex PCR relied on a mix of 60 forward primers for TCR Vbeta segments and 13 reverse primers for TCR Jbeta segments. In its TCRdb copy, this immuneACCESS table keeps in-frame sequences only and misses some clones. Where compared with another copy, unresolved V genes explain less than half of these, and the others have no known cause. For this sample the table gives about 120,000 clones, of which more than 60% were detected only once. The ten largest clonotypes hold approximately 8% of the sample. Source material: PBMCs. These receptors were collected from a woman aged 40 to 55 in good health and CMV-seropositive.

This chain connects TRBV2 to TRBJ2-1; TRBD1 matches at 7 bases. Germline CDR1 and CDR2: SNHLY and FYNNEI. This CDR3 is 14 amino acids long. J gave up 2 bases and V 4 bases, and 2 bases lay outside the gene matches. CDR3 loop: CASSGDSPYNEQFF. The CDR3 bases are TGTGCCAGCAGTGGGGACAGCCCCTACAATGAGCAGTTCTTC.

This clone occurred once. The chain links TRBV19 to TRBJ2-6, with 11 bases aligning to TRBD1. The germline gives CDR1 LNHDA, CDR2 SQIVND (reference sequence). The CDR3 has 17 residues. Trimming removed 5 bases from V and 2 bases from J; junction bases left unmatched: 5. CDR3: CASSQWTGGAGANVLTF. The CDR3 DNA reads TGTGCCAGTAGTCAATGGACAGGGGGCGCTGGGGCCAACGTCCTGACTTTC.

The chain employs TRBV5-8 and TRBJ2-5, with D unresolved. This CDR3 has 15 residues. Deletions cut 0 bases from V and 5 bases from J, with 14 bases between. Per germline, CDR1 SGHTS and CDR2 YDEGEE. In nucleotides, the CDR3 is TGTGCCAGCAGCTTGGTGTTCGGCACGGAGGAGACCCAGTACTTC. Protein: CASSLVFGTEETQYF.

This chain's CDR3 is CASGQFLDNQPQHF. The CDR3 DNA follows: TGTGCCAGCGGACAGTTCTTAGACAATCAGCCCCAGCATTTT. The chain recombines TRBV6-1 with TRBJ1-5, with D perhaps TRBD1 (6 bases). The CDR3 covers 14 residues. V lost 8 bases, J lost 3 bases, and 14 bases lay in between. CDR1 is MNHNS and CDR2 is SASEGT in the germline V gene.

The CDR3 sequence: CASSSGQGVRKEKLFF. The CDR3, as DNA: TGTGCCAGCAGCTCGGGACAGGGTGTACGGAAGGAAAAACTGTTTTTT. V gene TRBV7-2 combines with J gene TRBJ1-4, with 9 nucleotides matching TRBD1. Germline V gene lookup returns CDR1 SGHTA and CDR2 FQGNSA. CDR3 length equals 16 residues. Trimming took 4 bases from V and 8 from J; bases not matched to a gene: 11.

This rearrangement joins TRBV5-6 to TRBJ2-1; the match to TRBD2 covers 14 bases. The CDR3 consists of 15 residues. J lost 9 bases, V lost 5 bases, and 7 bases had no gene match. In germline, CDR1 is SGHDT, CDR2 YYEEEE. The CDR3 coding sequence is TGTGCCAGCAGTTTTGGACTAGCGGGAGGTCTTGAGCAGTTCTTC. This encodes CASSFGLAGGLEQFF.

In nucleotides, the CDR3 is TGCGCCAGCAGCTTCGGCGAGAGCGCAGATACGCAGTATTTT. Its protein product is CASSFGESADTQYF. This sequence joins TRBV5-1 and TRBJ2-3; D not certain. This CDR3 is 14 amino acids long. Germline assignment: CDR1 SGHRS and CDR2 YFSETQ. Trimming stripped 2 bases from V and 4 bases from J, with 11 bases between.

This clone was found a few times. This chain uses TRBV14 with TRBJ1-1; no definite D call. Trimming removed 2 bases from V and 4 bases from J, with 5 bases in between. CDR3 length: 12 residues. Germline CDR1 is SGHDN and CDR2 is FVKESK. The CDR3: CASSQSFTEAFF. DNA for the CDR3: TGTGCCAGCAGCCAATCGTTCACTGAAGCTTTCTTT.

The chain uses TRBV6-1 and TRBJ2-5, with 11 positions matching TRBD2. The J segment lost 5 bases and the V segment lost 6 bases, leaving 2 bases of the junction unmatched. CDR1 is MNHNS and CDR2 is SASEGT in the germline V gene. CDR3 length: 13 amino acids. CDR3 in DNA: TGTGCCAGCAGGACTAGCGGGATGGAGACCCAGTACTTC. Translation gives CASRTSGMETQYF.

The chain carries TRBV27 and TRBJ2-1; the match to TRBD1 covers 7 bases. The length of the CDR3 is 18 residues. The V segment lost 4 bases and the J segment 6 bases; nucleotides outside the gene matches: 18. Per germline, CDR1 MNHEY and CDR2 SMNVEV (reference sequence). The CDR3 DNA reads as TGTGCCAGCAGTTCTTCCACCGGGACAGCACGCCTATCCAATGAGCAGTTCTTC. Translated, it gives CASSSSTGTARLSNEQFF.

The V gene is TRBV19, the J gene TRBJ2-3, with D tentatively TRBD2 (6 bases). The CDR3 length is 14 residues. Germline V gives CDR1 LNHDA, CDR2 SQIVND (reference sequence). Trimming pared 4 bases from V and 5 bases from J, leaving 13 bases between. As DNA, the CDR3 is TGTGCCAGTAGTAACGGAGGGCCGGGAGATACGCAGTATTTT. Amino acids: CASSNGGPGDTQYF.

The rearrangement joins TRBV7-2 to TRBJ1-1, with D tentatively TRBD1 (5 bases). This CDR3 region has 14 residues. Trimming removed 2 bases at V and 1 base at J, with 8 bases between. Germline-derived CDR1 and CDR2 are SGHTA and FQGNSA. The CDR3 loop is CASSLPTGNTEAFF. CDR3 coding DNA: TGTGCCAGCAGCTTACCTACAGGGAACACTGAAGCTTTCTTT.

This clone was detected only a few times. This chain links TRBV19 with TRBJ2-5, with 11 bases identical to TRBD2. The CDR3 contains 15 residues. Germline trimming cut 3 bases from V and 2 bases from J; bases unmatched to any gene: 2. Germline CDR1 reads LNHDA; CDR2 reads SQIVND (reference sequence). CDR3 sequence: CASSMGLAVQETQYF. As DNA, the CDR3 is TGTGCCAGTAGTATGGGACTAGCGGTACAAGAGACCCAGTACTTC.

V is TRBV30 and J is TRBJ1-1; a possible D gene is TRBD1 (5 bases). The CDR3 covers 15 residues. Germline loops: CDR1 GTSNPN, CDR2 SVGIG (reference sequence). Trimming removed 4 bases at V and 5 bases at J, with 20 bases between. DNA for the CDR3: TGTGCCTGGAAGGCCCGTATGGGGGGGGTAACTGAAGCTTTCTTT. It yields the protein CAWKARMGGVTEAFF.

V usage is TRBV7-8 and J usage is TRBJ2-3, with a tentative D call TRBD2 (6 bases). The germline V gene has CDR1 SGHVS and CDR2 FQNEAQ. Trimming removed 5 bases from V and 2 bases from J, with 23 bases in between. The CDR3 runs to 18 residues. As DNA, the CDR3 is TGTGCCAGCAGCCAACCGCTCTCCCCAGCGGGCCTCACAGATACGCAGTATTTT. Encoded protein: CASSQPLSPAGLTDTQYF.

This clone was detected only a few times. The rearrangement uses TRBV5-1 and TRBJ1-3; D perhaps matches TRBD1 (5 bases). The CDR3 consists of 15 residues. Germline V gene data show CDR1 as SGHRS and CDR2 as YFSETQ. Trimming stripped 0 bases from V and 2 bases from J, with 9 bases between. The CDR3 sequence is CASSLAGNTGNTIYF. The DNA for the CDR3 is TGCGCCAGCAGCTTGGCAGGGAACACTGGAAACACCATATATTTT. Combining the CDR3 with reference TRBV5-1 and TRBJ1-3 gives the whole variable domain KAGVTQTPRYLIKTRGQQVTLSCSPISGHRSVSWYQQTPGQGLQFLFEYFSETQRNKGNFPGRFSGRQFSNSRSEMNVSTLELGDSALYLCASSLAGNTGNTIYFGEGSWLTVV.

The chain is built from TRBV11-2 and TRBJ2-5; D ambiguous. The V end lost 4 bases, the J end lost 5 bases, and 8 bases lay between the germline ends. In germline, CDR1 is SGHAT, CDR2 FQNNGV. The CDR3 consists of 12 residues. The CDR3 loop is CASSYLSETQYF. As DNA, the CDR3 is TGTGCCAGCAGCTACCTATCGGAGACCCAGTACTTC.

This clone was observed a few times. This chain uses TRBV14 with TRBJ2-2; weak D call: TRBD2 (6 bases). CDR1 SGHDN and CDR2 FVKESK come from the germline V gene. CDR3 length equals 15 residues. Trimming removed 4 bases at V and 11 bases at J, with 20 bases between. The CDR3 nucleotides read TGTGCCAGCAGCCTTGCGGGGCGGGGTCCGGAAGAGCTGTTTTTT. Encoded protein: CASSLAGRGPEELFF.

The chain recombines TRBV28 with TRBJ2-2, with TRBD2 matching over 14 bases. CDR3 length: 16 residues. With V trimmed by 4 bases and J by 7 bases, 5 bases remained unmatched. The V gene's germline CDR1 is MDHEN and CDR2 SYDVKM. The CDR3 sequence is CASSSGLAGAGGELFF. The CDR3 coding sequence is TGTGCCAGCAGTTCGGGACTAGCGGGAGCGGGCGGGGAGCTGTTTTTT.

This chain links TRBV30 with TRBJ1-1, with D maybe TRBD1 (5 bases). CDR1 and CDR2 (germline): GTSNPN, SVGIG (reference sequence). The CDR3 contains 12 residues. Trimming left V 4 bases short and J 9 bases short, with 15 bases between. CDR3 sequence: CAWTRDRGKAFF. DNA of the CDR3: TGTGCCTGGACTAGGGACCGGGGGAAAGCTTTCTTT.

The V gene is TRBV7-9, the J gene TRBJ1-2, with a tentative D call TRBD1 (6 bases). There are 16 residues in the CDR3. V lost 1 base to trimming and J lost 0 bases, with 12 bases between them. Germline assignment: CDR1 SEHNR and CDR2 FQNEAQ (reference sequence). The CDR3 protein is CASSLGGQTSNYGYTF. The CDR3 region has the DNA TGTGCCAGCAGCTTAGGAGGACAGACCTCTAACTATGGCTACACCTTC. The full variable domain, its missing parts supplied by reference TRBV7-9 and TRBJ1-2, is DTGVSQNPRHKITKRGQNVTFRCDPISEHNRLYWYRQTLGQGPEFLTYFQNEAQLEKSRLLSDRFSAERPKGSFSTLEIQRTEQGDSAMYLCASSLGGQTSNYGYTFGSGTRLTVV.

Only a few counts were recorded for this clone. J is TRBJ1-2 and V is TRBV5-5, with TRBD1 identical over 8 bases. The CDR3 runs to 13 residues. From germline, CDR1 is SGHKS and CDR2 YYEKEE (reference sequence). V was pared by 2 bases and J by 8 bases, with 5 bases of the junction left unmatched. This CDR3 reads CASSLGAGGGYTF. The CDR3 nucleotides are TGTGCCAGCAGCTTAGGTGCAGGGGGCGGCTACACCTTC.

This clone was seen a few times. The V and J genes are TRBV9 and TRBJ2-3; D gene unclear. This CDR3 comprises 12 residues. The germline V and J ends were trimmed by 2 bases and 4 bases, with 5 bases remaining between them. Germline lookup yields CDR1 SGDLS and CDR2 YYNGEE. In DNA form, the CDR3 reads TGTGCCAGCAGCGTTGGAGCAGATACGCAGTATTTT. Translating gives CASSVGADTQYF.

The genes are TRBV6-1 and TRBJ1-2, with 8 bases fitting TRBD1. V lost 7 bases and J lost 7; bases outside the gene matches: 5. The length of the CDR3 is 12 residues. The germline V gene has CDR1 MNHNS and CDR2 SASEGT. CDR3 nucleotides: TGTGCCAGCAATCCGGACAGGGCTGGCTACACCTTC. This codes for CASNPDRAGYTF.

The rearrangement joins TRBV6-6 to TRBJ1-1; perhaps TRBD1 as D (5 bases). This CDR3 has 15 residues. V gave up 2 bases and J gave up 3 bases, with 13 bases separating them. Germline V gives CDR1 MNHNY, CDR2 SVGAGI (reference sequence). For the CDR3, the DNA is TGTGCCAGCAGTTACGCTGACAGAGCTGACACTGAAGCTTTCTTT. Amino acid sequence: CASSYADRADTEAFF.

This clone has more than one count but fewer than ten. The gene calls are TRBV6-6 and TRBJ1-1; unclear D gene. The CDR3 sequence is 12 residues long. Trimming shortened V by 3 bases and J by 4 bases, and 6 bases separated the two germline ends. Germline V CDR1 and CDR2: MNHNY, SVGAGI (reference sequence). CDR3 region: CASSYLSTEAFF. The CDR3 DNA reads TGTGCCAGCAGTTATCTCTCCACTGAAGCTTTCTTT.